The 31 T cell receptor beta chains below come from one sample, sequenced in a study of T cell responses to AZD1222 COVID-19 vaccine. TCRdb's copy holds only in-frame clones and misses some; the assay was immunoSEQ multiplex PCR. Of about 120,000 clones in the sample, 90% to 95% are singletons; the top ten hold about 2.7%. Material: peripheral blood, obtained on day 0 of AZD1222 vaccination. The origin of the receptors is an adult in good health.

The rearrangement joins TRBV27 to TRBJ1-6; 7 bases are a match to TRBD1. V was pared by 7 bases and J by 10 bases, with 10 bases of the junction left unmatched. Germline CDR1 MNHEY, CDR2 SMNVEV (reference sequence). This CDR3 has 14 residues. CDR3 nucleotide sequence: TGTGCCAGCACTCTCCAGGGGGTTGGATCACCCCTCCACTTT. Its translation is CASTLQGVGSPLHF.

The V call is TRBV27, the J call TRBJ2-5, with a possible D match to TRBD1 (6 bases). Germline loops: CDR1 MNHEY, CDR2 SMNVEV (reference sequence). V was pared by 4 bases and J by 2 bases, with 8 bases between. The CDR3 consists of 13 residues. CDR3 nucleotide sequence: TGTGCCAGCAGTTCGACAGGTCAAGAGACCCAGTACTTC. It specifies CASSSTGQETQYF.

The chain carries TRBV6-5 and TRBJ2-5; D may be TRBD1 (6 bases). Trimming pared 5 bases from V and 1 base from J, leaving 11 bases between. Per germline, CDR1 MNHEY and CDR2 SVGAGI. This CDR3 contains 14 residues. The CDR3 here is CASSTWTAQETQYF. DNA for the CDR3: TGTGCCAGCAGTACCTGGACAGCCCAAGAGACCCAGTACTTC.

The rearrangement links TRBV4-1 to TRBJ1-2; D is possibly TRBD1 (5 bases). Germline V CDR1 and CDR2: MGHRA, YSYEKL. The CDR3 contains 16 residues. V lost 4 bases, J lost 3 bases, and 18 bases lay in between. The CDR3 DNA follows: TGCGCCAGCAGCCGGGACCAGACAGTGACACACTATGGCTACACCTTC. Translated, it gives CASSRDQTVTHYGYTF.

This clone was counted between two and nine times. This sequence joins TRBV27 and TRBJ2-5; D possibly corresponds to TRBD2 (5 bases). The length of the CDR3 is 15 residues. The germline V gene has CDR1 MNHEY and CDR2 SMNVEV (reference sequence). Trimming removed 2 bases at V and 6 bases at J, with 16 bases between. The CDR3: CASSLARGSQQTQYF. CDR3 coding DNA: TGTGCCAGCAGTTTAGCAAGAGGGTCGCAACAGACCCAGTACTTC.

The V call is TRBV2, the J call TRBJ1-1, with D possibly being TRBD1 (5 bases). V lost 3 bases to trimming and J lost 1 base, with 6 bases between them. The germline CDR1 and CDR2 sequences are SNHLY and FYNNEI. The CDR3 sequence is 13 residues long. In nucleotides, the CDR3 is TGTGCCAGCAGTGATCAGGGGAACACTGAAGCTTTCTTT. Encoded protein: CASSDQGNTEAFF.

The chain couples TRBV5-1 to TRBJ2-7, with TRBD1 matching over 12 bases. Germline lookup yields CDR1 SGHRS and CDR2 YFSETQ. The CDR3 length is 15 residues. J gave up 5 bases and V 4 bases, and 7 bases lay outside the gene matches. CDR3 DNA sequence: TGCGCCAGCAGCGGGACCGGGACAGGGGGCGACGAGCAGTACTTC. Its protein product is CASSGTGTGGDEQYF.

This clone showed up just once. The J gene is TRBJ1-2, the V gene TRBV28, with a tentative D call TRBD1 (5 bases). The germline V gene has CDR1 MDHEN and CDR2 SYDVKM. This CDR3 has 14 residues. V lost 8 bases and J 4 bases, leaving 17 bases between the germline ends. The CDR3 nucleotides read TGTGCCAGCTCCGCAGTCGGGGCCCTCTATGGCTACACCTTC. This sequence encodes CASSAVGALYGYTF.

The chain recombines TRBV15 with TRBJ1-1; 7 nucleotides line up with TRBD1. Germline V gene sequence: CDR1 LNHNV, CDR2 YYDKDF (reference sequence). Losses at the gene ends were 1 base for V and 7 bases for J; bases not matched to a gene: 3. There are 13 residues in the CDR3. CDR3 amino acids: CATSRARGDEAFF. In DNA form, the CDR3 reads TGTGCCACCAGCAGAGCCAGGGGGGATGAAGCTTTCTTT.

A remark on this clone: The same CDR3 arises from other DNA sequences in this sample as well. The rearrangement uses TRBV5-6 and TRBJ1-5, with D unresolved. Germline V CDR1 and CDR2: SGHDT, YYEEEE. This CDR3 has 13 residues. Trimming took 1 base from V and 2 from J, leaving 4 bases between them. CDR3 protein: CASSLRGNQPQHF. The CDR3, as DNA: TGTGCCAGCAGCTTGCGTGGCAATCAGCCCCAGCATTTT.

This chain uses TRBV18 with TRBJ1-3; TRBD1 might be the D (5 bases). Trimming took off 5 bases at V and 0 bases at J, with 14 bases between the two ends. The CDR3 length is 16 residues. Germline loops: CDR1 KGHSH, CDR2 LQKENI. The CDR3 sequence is CASSTPGTVSGNTIYF. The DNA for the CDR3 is TGTGCCAGCTCAACCCCCGGGACGGTCTCTGGAAACACCATATATTTT. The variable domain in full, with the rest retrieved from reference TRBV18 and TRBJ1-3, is NAGVMQNPRHLVRRRGQEARLRCSPMKGHSHVYWYRQLPEEGLKFMVYLQKENIIDESGMPKERFSAEFPKEGPSILRIQQVVRGDSAAYFCASSTPGTVSGNTIYFGEGSWLTVV.

The CDR3 sequence is CASRGAGGYNEQFF. In nucleotides, the CDR3 is TGTGCCAGCAGAGGAGCGGGTGGGTACAATGAGCAGTTCTTC. This sequence joins TRBV28 and TRBJ2-1; possibly TRBD2 for D (6 bases). The CDR3 is 14 amino acids. The germline CDR1 and CDR2 sequences are MDHEN and SYDVKM. Trimming stripped 6 bases from V and 4 bases from J, with 13 bases between.

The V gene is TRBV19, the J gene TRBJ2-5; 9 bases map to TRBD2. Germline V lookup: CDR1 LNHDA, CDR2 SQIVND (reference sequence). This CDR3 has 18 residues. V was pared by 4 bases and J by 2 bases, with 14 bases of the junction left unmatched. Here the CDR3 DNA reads TGTGCCAGTAGTAGAGGGTATGGGCTAGCGGGACAACAAGAGACCCAGTACTTC. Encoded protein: CASSRGYGLAGQQETQYF.

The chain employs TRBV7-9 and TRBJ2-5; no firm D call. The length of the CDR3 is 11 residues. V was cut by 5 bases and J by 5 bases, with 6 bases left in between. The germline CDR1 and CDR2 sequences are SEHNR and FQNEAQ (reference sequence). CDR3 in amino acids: CASSPAETQYF. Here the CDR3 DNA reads TGTGCCAGCAGCCCCGCGGAGACCCAGTACTTC.

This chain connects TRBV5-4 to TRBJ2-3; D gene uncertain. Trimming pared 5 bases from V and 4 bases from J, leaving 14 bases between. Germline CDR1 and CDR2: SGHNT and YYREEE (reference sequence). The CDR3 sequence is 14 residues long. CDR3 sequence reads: CASSSLVQADTQYF. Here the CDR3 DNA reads TGTGCCAGCAGTTCCCTAGTGCAAGCAGATACGCAGTATTTT. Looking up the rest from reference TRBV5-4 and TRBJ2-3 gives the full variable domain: ETGVTQSPTHLIKTRGQQVTLRCSSQSGHNTVSWYQQALGQGPQFIFQYYREEENGRGNFPPRFSGLQFPNYSSELNVNALELDDSALYLCASSSLVQADTQYFGPGTRLTVL.

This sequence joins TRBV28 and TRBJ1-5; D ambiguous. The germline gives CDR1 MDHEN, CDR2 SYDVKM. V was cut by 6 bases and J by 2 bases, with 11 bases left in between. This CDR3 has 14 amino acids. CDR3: CASSLRGRNQPQHF. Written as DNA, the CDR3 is TGTGCCAGCAGCCTGCGGGGTCGCAATCAGCCCCAGCATTTT.

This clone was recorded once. CDR3 in amino acids: CASSTPGMNTEAFF. CDR3 coding DNA: TGTGCCAGTAGTACCCCAGGGATGAACACTGAAGCTTTCTTT. This rearrangement joins TRBV19 to TRBJ1-1, with D perhaps matching TRBD1 (5 bases). CDR3 length: 14 residues. Trimming cost V 4 bases and J 0 bases, with 9 bases left between them. Germline lookup yields CDR1 LNHDA and CDR2 SQIVND (reference sequence).

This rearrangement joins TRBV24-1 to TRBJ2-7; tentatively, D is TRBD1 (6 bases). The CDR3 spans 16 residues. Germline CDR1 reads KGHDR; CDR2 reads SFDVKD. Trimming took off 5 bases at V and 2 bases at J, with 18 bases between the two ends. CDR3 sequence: CATSAPKGQTAYEQYF. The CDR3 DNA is TGTGCCACCAGTGCCCCCAAAGGACAGACGGCCTACGAGCAGTACTTC.

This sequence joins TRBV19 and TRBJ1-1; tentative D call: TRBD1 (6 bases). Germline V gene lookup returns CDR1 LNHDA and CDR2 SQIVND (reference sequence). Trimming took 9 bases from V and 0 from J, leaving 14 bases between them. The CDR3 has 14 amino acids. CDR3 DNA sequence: TGTGCCAGCGCCGGGACACCGATGAACACTGAAGCTTTCTTT. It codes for CASAGTPMNTEAFF.

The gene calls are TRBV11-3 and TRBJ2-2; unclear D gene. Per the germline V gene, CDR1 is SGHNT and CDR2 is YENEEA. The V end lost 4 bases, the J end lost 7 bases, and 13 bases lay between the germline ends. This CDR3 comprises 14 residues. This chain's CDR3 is CASSSSERFGELFF. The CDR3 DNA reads TGTGCCAGCAGCTCCTCGGAGCGTTTCGGGGAGCTGTTTTTT.

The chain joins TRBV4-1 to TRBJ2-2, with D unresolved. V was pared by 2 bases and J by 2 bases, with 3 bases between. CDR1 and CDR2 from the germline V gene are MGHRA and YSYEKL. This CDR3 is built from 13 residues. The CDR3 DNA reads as TGCGCCAGCAGCCAACTAAACACCGGGGAGCTGTTTTTT. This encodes CASSQLNTGELFF.

The CDR3 sequence: CAWSAGQDYNEQFF. DNA for the CDR3: TGTGCCTGGAGTGCGGGACAGGACTACAATGAGCAGTTCTTC. The chain uses TRBV30 and TRBJ2-1, with 8 bases identical to TRBD1. V was clipped by 1 base and J by 3 bases; unmatched bases: 2. The CDR3 sequence is 14 residues long. The germline gives CDR1 GTSNPN, CDR2 SVGIG (reference sequence).

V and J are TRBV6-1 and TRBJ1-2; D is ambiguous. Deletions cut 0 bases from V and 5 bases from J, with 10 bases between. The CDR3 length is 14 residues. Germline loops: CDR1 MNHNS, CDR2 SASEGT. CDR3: CASSEAPVGYGYTF. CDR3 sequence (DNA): TGTGCCAGCAGTGAAGCGCCGGTAGGGTATGGCTACACCTTC.

CDR3 loop: CASSKPISGRVTDTQYF. The CDR3 region has the DNA TGTGCCAGCAGCAAGCCGATTAGCGGGAGGGTGACAGATACGCAGTATTTT. The J gene is TRBJ2-3, the V gene TRBV21-1; the D segment call TRBD2 is taken from the table without a DNA check. TRBV21-1 is listed as a pseudogene. The CDR3 contains 17 residues.

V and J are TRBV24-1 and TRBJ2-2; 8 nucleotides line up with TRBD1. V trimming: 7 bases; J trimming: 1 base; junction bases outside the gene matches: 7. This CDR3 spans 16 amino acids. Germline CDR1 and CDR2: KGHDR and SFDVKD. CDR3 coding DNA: TGTGCCACCAGGGGGATCGGGACAGGGAACACCGGGGAGCTGTTTTTT. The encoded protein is CATRGIGTGNTGELFF.

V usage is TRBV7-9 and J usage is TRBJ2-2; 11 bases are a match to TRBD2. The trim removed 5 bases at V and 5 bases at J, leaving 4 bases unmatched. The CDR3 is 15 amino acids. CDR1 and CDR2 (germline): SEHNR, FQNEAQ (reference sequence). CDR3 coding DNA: TGTGCCAGCAGCCCTAGCGGGAGGCTGACCGGGGAGCTGTTTTTT. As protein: CASSPSGRLTGELFF.

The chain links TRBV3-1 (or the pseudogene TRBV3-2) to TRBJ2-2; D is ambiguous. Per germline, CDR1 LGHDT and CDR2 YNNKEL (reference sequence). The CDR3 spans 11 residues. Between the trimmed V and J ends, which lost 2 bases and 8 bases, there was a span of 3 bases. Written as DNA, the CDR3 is TGTGCCAGCAGCCAATTTGGGGAGCTGTTTTTT. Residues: CASSQFGELFF.

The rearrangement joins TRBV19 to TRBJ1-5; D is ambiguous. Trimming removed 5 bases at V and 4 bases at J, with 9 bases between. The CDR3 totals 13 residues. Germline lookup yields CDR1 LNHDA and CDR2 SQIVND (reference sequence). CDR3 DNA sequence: TGTGCCAGTAGTTGGCAGAGTAATCAGCCCCAGCATTTT. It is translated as CASSWQSNQPQHF.

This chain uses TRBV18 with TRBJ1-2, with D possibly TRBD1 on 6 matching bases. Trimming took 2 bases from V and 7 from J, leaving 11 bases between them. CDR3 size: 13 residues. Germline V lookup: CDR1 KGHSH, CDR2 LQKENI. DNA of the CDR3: TGTGCCAGCTCACCAAACAGGGAAGGTGGCTACACCTTC. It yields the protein CASSPNREGGYTF.

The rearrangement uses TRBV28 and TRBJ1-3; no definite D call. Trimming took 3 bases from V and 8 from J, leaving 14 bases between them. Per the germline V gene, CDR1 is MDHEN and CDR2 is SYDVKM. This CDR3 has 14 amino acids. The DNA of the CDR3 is TGTGCCAGCAGTTTTAATCCGAGCCCAGACACCATATATTTT. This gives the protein CASSFNPSPDTIYF.

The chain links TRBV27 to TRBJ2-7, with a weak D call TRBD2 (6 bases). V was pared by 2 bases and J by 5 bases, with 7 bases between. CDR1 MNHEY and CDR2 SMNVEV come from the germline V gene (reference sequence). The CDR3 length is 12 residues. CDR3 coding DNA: TGTGCCAGCAGTTTACGGGGGAACGAGCAGTACTTC. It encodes CASSLRGNEQYF.